This T cell receptor (beta chain) was found in a study of blood T cell repertoires in COVID-19. About the study: COVID-19 samples collected from the United States, Italy and Spain covered acute and convalescent phases.

The CDR3 covers 15 residues. The germline gives CDR1 MDHEN, CDR2 SYDVKM. V dropped 6 bases and J dropped 1; count of bases not matched to a gene: 8. Per the authors' pipeline: Using reference gene primer amplification, nucleated cell counts were estimated. Clones were read by immunoSEQ multiplex PCR, and TCRdb kept only the in-frame ones, dropping some. The V and J calls and clone size were taken over from that table, and D and trimming were inferred from the DNA. The sample lists around 400,000 clones; approximately 90% were seen once. The V call is TRBV28, the J call TRBJ1-1; the match to TRBD1 covers 7 bases. This clonotype was obtained from a woman between 35 and 50 years old who had been exposed to COVID-19. Sample: PBMCs or T cells enriched from blood (not recorded which). The CDR3 loop reads CASSFAGQQNTEAFF. DNA for the CDR3: TGTGCCAGCAGCTTCGCGGGACAGCAGAACACTGAAGCTTTCTTT.